This T cell receptor (beta chain) was found in a study of blood T cell repertoires in COVID-19. Turning to the study itself: From the United States, Italy and Spain came samples of acute and convalescent COVID-19. PBMCs, B-cell-depleted T cells, or T cells provided the cDNA or gDNA that made up the material.

Study processing details: Reference gene primer amplification gave nucleated cell count estimates. Data came from immunoSEQ multiplex PCR; TCRdb stores just in-frame clones and leaves some out. D and trimming were read from the DNA, whereas the V and J calls and clone size are those reported in that table. The repertoire holds about 140,000 clones, with 80% to 85% as singletons. Participant ages covered roughly 18 to 89 years across around 22 US areas. CDR3 length: 18 residues. The germline CDR1 and CDR2 sequences are SGHVS and FQNEAQ. V lost 5 bases and J lost 8; bases outside the gene matches: 17. The V call is TRBV7-8, the J call TRBJ1-4; 10 nucleotides align to TRBD1. This clonotype was obtained from a man in his forties or fifties with acute COVID-19. Sequencing was carried out using PBMCs or T cells enriched from blood (not recorded which). CDR3 protein: CASSPRRFSGTGAEKLFF. The CDR3 bases are TGTGCCAGCAGCCCCCGGCGGTTTTCAGGGACAGGGGCCGAAAAACTGTTTTTT.